A single sample gave rise to the 27 T cell receptor beta chains below, sequenced in a study of cytomegalovirus exposure and HLA in healthy donors. In the PCR, 60 Vbeta and 13 Jbeta primers were used. Using immunoSEQ multiplex PCR, the repertoire was profiled, and TCRdb retains in-frame clones only, with some absent. The sample gives 50,000 to 80,000 clones, around 77% of which show up once; approximately 4.8% is in the top ten. The sample comprised PBMCs. The receptors originated from a male donor in good health and CMV-seropositive.

The chain combines TRBV5-4 with TRBJ2-3; 9 bases match TRBD1. The CDR3 length is 15 residues. The germline CDR1 and CDR2 sequences are SGHNT and YYREEE (reference sequence). V was pared by 4 bases and J by 0 bases, with 3 bases of the junction left unmatched. The DNA for the CDR3 is TGTGCCAGCAGCAACAGGGGGCAAAGCACAGATACGCAGTATTTT. Its translation: CASSNRGQSTDTQYF.

The J gene is TRBJ2-1, the V gene TRBV6-6; TRBD2 matches 9 bases. Looked up from germline, CDR1 is MNHNY and CDR2 is SVGAGI (reference sequence). The CDR3 is made up of 15 amino acids. V lost 7 bases to trimming and J lost 7 bases; unmatched junction nucleotides: 11. The chain's CDR3 is CASTPAGGPRNEQFF. The CDR3 DNA follows: TGTGCCAGCACCCCTGCGGGGGGGCCGAGAAATGAGCAGTTCTTC.

The chain carries TRBV27 and TRBJ1-6; the match to TRBD1 covers 8 bases. Per germline, CDR1 MNHEY and CDR2 SMNVEV (reference sequence). The CDR3 runs 15 residues. The V and J ends lost 7 bases and 7 bases, in that order; junction bases with no gene match: 9. CDR3 in amino acids: CASITDRVRNSPLHF. CDR3 bases: TGTGCCAGCATTACGGACAGGGTGCGCAATTCACCCCTCCACTTT.

V is TRBV6-5 and J is TRBJ1-4; D ambiguous. The CDR3 contains 14 residues. The V end was cut by 3 bases, the J end by 12 bases, with 17 bases between. CDR1 is MNHEY, CDR2 SVGAGI, per germline. The CDR3 is CASSYGSERLELFF. For the CDR3, the DNA is TGTGCCAGCAGTTATGGGTCGGAGCGATTGGAACTGTTTTTT.

The chain is built from TRBV10-3 and TRBJ2-7; D gene unclear. Trimming pared 3 bases from V and 6 bases from J, leaving 9 bases between. From germline, CDR1 is ENHRY and CDR2 SYGVKD. CDR3 length: 12 amino acids. CDR3 amino acids: CAISDSVSEQYF. Here the CDR3 DNA reads TGTGCCATCAGTGATTCCGTTAGCGAGCAGTACTTC.

This chain joins TRBV11-1 and TRBJ2-5; TRBD2 agrees at 8 bases. Germline loops: CDR1 SGHAT, CDR2 FQDESV (reference sequence). Germline trimming cut 3 bases from V and 3 bases from J; bases unmatched to any gene: 12. The CDR3 sequence is 17 residues long. The CDR3 loop reads CASSFMGLEKGKETQYF. The CDR3 nucleotides are TGTGCCAGCAGCTTCATGGGACTAGAAAAAGGGAAAGAGACCCAGTACTTC.

The chain uses TRBV5-1 and TRBJ2-2, with TRBD2 as a possible D gene (6 bases). V was cut by 2 bases and J by 0 bases, with 17 bases left in between. Per germline, CDR1 SGHRS and CDR2 YFSETQ. The CDR3 runs 18 residues. CDR3 residues: CASSFQGWGVANTGELFF. The CDR3 DNA reads TGCGCCAGCAGCTTTCAAGGATGGGGGGTCGCGAACACCGGGGAGCTGTTTTTT.

This CDR3 reads CASSYSRGLRTDTQYF. CDR3 nucleotide sequence: TGTGCCAGCAGTTATTCCAGGGGGCTTAGAACAGATACGCAGTATTTT. V is TRBV6-5 and J is TRBJ2-3; 8 positions agree with TRBD1. The trim removed 3 bases at V and 3 bases at J, leaving 8 bases unmatched. Per the germline V gene, CDR1 is MNHEY and CDR2 is SVGAGI. The CDR3 contains 16 residues.

This clone has just a few counts. The V call is TRBV4-3, the J call TRBJ1-2; D possibly corresponds to TRBD1 (5 bases). V was pared by 0 bases and J by 6 bases, with 17 bases between. The CDR3 loop spans 16 amino acids. Germline loops: CDR1 LGHNA, CDR2 YSLEER. The CDR3 spells CASSQESTDGENGYTF. CDR3 DNA: TGCGCCAGCAGCCAAGAATCGACAGATGGGGAAAATGGCTACACCTTC.

The chain combines TRBV6-5 with TRBJ2-7; 7 nucleotides match TRBD1. V shed 5 bases, J shed 5 bases, and the junction held 12 bases outside the gene matches. The CDR3 contains 15 residues. Looked up from germline, CDR1 is MNHEY and CDR2 is SVGAGI. The CDR3 region is CASSQTGVGLDEQYF. The CDR3 DNA sequence: TGTGCCAGCAGTCAAACAGGGGTTGGGTTGGACGAGCAGTACTTC.

The chain is built from TRBV29-1 and TRBJ1-2, with D possibly matching TRBD1 (6 bases). CDR1 and CDR2 (germline): SQVTM, ANQGSEA. Trimming pared 6 bases from V and 4 bases from J, leaving 15 bases between. This CDR3 contains 13 residues. The CDR3 nucleotides are TGCAGCGTCCTGGACAGCGAGTCCTATGGCTACACCTTC. Encoded protein: CSVLDSESYGYTF.

This clone was recorded once. The chain links TRBV25-1 to TRBJ1-4; D is ambiguous. V was shortened by 2 bases and J by 4 bases, with 14 bases between the two germline ends. There are 16 residues in the CDR3. The germline CDR1 and CDR2 sequences are MGHDK and SYGVNS. The CDR3 DNA sequence: TGTGCCAGCAGTGAAGCCTTGCTGGGCCTTAATGAAAAACTGTTTTTT. It is translated as CASSEALLGLNEKLFF.

The chain links TRBV10-2 to TRBJ1-1; TRBD1 is a possible D gene (6 bases). This CDR3 contains 15 residues. Deletions cut 4 bases from V and 4 bases from J, with 16 bases between. CDR1 and CDR2 from the germline V gene are WSHSY and SAAADI. The CDR3 sequence: CASSGEGVEGTEAFF. The CDR3 region has the DNA TGCGCCAGCAGTGGGGAGGGGGTAGAGGGCACTGAAGCTTTCTTT.

The sample holds one count of this clone. The J gene is TRBJ2-7, the V gene TRBV2; a possible D gene is TRBD2 (7 bases). V lost 8 bases and J lost 6, with 23 bases in between. The length of the CDR3 is 15 residues. Germline values: CDR1 SNHLY, CDR2 FYNNEI. The CDR3 DNA reads TGTGCCAGCGGGGGGGGTGTTTCGGGGGCTAGCGAGCAGTACTTC. It encodes CASGGGVSGASEQYF.

V and J are TRBV7-9 and TRBJ2-1; 12 positions agree with TRBD2. CDR3 length equals 17 residues. V gave up 6 bases and J gave up 14 bases; unmatched junction bases: 20. Germline V CDR1 and CDR2: SEHNR, FQNEAQ (reference sequence). The CDR3 here is CASRGSGTSGPIFREFF. Written as DNA, the CDR3 is TGTGCCAGCAGGGGCTCCGGGACTAGCGGGCCGATCTTCCGTGAGTTCTTC. Variable domain in full (rest from reference TRBV7-9 and TRBJ2-1): DTGVSQNPRHKITKRGQNVTFRCDPISEHNRLYWYRQTLGQGPEFLTYFQNEAQLEKSRLLSDRFSAERPKGSFSTLEIQRTEQGDSAMYLCASRGSGTSGPIFREFFGPGTRLTVL.

The rearrangement uses TRBV5-1 and TRBJ2-1; D unresolved. The V and J ends lost 4 bases and 0 bases respectively, with 8 bases between them. Germline V gene sequence: CDR1 SGHRS, CDR2 YFSETQ. The CDR3 runs to 14 residues. The CDR3 spells CASSPGSSYNEQFF. The CDR3 nucleotides are TGCGCCAGCAGCCCAGGAAGCTCCTACAATGAGCAGTTCTTC.

The chain couples TRBV5-1 to TRBJ2-1; a weak D match, TRBD1 (5 bases). Germline V gives CDR1 SGHRS, CDR2 YFSETQ. This CDR3 contains 14 residues. V dropped 0 bases and J dropped 6 bases, with 10 bases sitting between them. CDR3: CASSLDDSPNEQFF. CDR3 sequence (DNA): TGCGCCAGCAGCTTGGACGACAGTCCCAATGAGCAGTTCTTC. The full variable domain, with the rest looked up from reference TRBV5-1 and TRBJ2-1, is KAGVTQTPRYLIKTRGQQVTLSCSPISGHRSVSWYQQTPGQGLQFLFEYFSETQRNKGNFPGRFSGRQFSNSRSEMNVSTLELGDSALYLCASSLDDSPNEQFFGPGTRLTVL.

The V call is TRBV4-3, the J call TRBJ1-1; D is unresolved. Germline V gene sequence: CDR1 LGHNA, CDR2 YSLEER. The V gene lost 4 bases and the J gene lost 0 bases, with 12 bases spanning the gap. The CDR3 spans 15 residues. CDR3: CASSPHSHMNTEAFF. CDR3 DNA: TGCGCCAGCAGCCCCCATAGTCATATGAACACTGAAGCTTTCTTT.

The V gene is TRBV2, the J gene TRBJ2-6, with unresolved D. The germline gives CDR1 SNHLY, CDR2 FYNNEI. The CDR3 covers 20 residues. The germline V and J ends were trimmed by 1 base and 1 base, with 20 bases remaining between them. CDR3: CASSEVNPSALTSGANVLTF. The CDR3, as DNA: TGTGCCAGCAGTGAAGTCAATCCTTCCGCTCTTACATCTGGGGCCAACGTCCTGACTTTC. The whole variable domain, filled in from reference TRBV2 and TRBJ2-6, reads EPEVTQTPSHQVTQMGQEVILRCVPISNHLYFYWYRQILGQKVEFLVSFYNNEISEKSEIFDDQFSVERPDGSNFTLKIRSTKLEDSAMYFCASSEVNPSALTSGANVLTFGAGSRLTVL.

This clone came up once. This chain joins TRBV27 and TRBJ1-1; weak D call: TRBD1 (5 bases). The V end was cut by 4 bases, the J end by 4 bases, with 13 bases between. The CDR3 has 14 amino acids. Germline values: CDR1 MNHEY, CDR2 SMNVEV (reference sequence). CDR3 in amino acids: CASSSQGLVTEAFF. The CDR3 DNA is TGTGCCAGCAGTTCCCAGGGTTTGGTCACTGAAGCTTTCTTT.

The gene calls are TRBV4-3 and TRBJ2-1; a weak D match, TRBD1 (6 bases). CDR3 size: 15 residues. Germline loops: CDR1 LGHNA, CDR2 YSLEER. The ends were cut back, 8 bases at V and 3 bases at J, with 17 bases in the middle. The CDR3 coding sequence is TGCGCCAGCCGACTTTCAGGGGAACACTACAATGAGCAGTTCTTC. Its translation is CASRLSGEHYNEQFF.

The gene calls are TRBV7-8 and TRBJ2-3; 8 bases line up with TRBD2. This CDR3 region has 15 residues. CDR1 is SGHVS, CDR2 FQNEAQ, per germline. The V segment lost 5 bases and the J segment 0 bases; nucleotides outside the gene matches: 4. The chain's CDR3 is CASSKAGDSTDTQYF. CDR3 bases: TGTGCCAGCAGCAAAGCGGGGGATAGCACAGATACGCAGTATTTT.

This clone was observed a handful of times. This chain connects TRBV4-1 to TRBJ1-2, with 8 bases fitting TRBD1. Germline V gene sequence: CDR1 MGHRA, CDR2 YSYEKL. The CDR3 has 14 amino acids. V lost 4 bases, J lost 2 bases, and 3 bases stayed unmatched. The CDR3 coding sequence is TGCGCCAGCAGCCTAGGACAGGGAAACTATGGCTACACCTTC. This gives the protein CASSLGQGNYGYTF.

The V gene is TRBV5-1, the J gene TRBJ2-7; weak D call: TRBD2 (6 bases). V gave up 4 bases and J gave up 4 bases, with 12 bases separating them. Germline V gene data show CDR1 as SGHRS and CDR2 as YFSETQ. This CDR3 spans 13 amino acids. The CDR3 DNA reads as TGCGCCAGCAGCACGTGGGCGGGGTACGAGCAGTACTTC. It is translated as CASSTWAGYEQYF.

This clone was recorded a few times. CDR3 in DNA: TGTGCCAGCAGCTTGATGAGCTCCTACGAGCAGTACTTC. It encodes CASSLMSSYEQYF. The chain combines TRBV5-6 with TRBJ2-7; no firm D call. Germline CDR1 reads SGHDT; CDR2 reads YYEEEE. Trimming cost V 1 base and J 0 bases, with 5 bases left between them. This CDR3 spans 13 amino acids. Drawing the rest from reference TRBV5-6 and TRBJ2-7, the complete variable domain is DAGVTQSPTHLIKTRGQQVTLRCSPKSGHDTVSWYQQALGQGPQFIFQYYEEEERQRGNFPDRFSGHQFPNYSSELNVNALLLGDSALYLCASSLMSSYEQYFGPGTRLTVT.

This CDR3 reads CASSESGRGYEQYF. CDR3 in DNA: TGCGCCAGCAGTGAGTCGGGCAGGGGATACGAGCAGTACTTC. The genes are TRBV10-2 and TRBJ2-7, with D perhaps TRBD1 (6 bases). This CDR3 contains 14 residues. Trimming cost V 0 bases and J 4 bases, with 10 bases left between them. CDR1 and CDR2 (germline): WSHSY, SAAADI.

This rearrangement joins TRBV7-2 to TRBJ2-7; D remains unclear. V was pared by 2 bases and J by 3 bases, with 14 bases between. Germline V gene data show CDR1 as SGHTA and CDR2 as FQGNSA. This CDR3 contains 15 residues. The CDR3 DNA sequence: TGTGCCAGCAGCTTAAGTCGGCAGGCTCACTACGAGCAGTACTTC. Protein sequence: CASSLSRQAHYEQYF.